Shown below are 22 T cell receptor beta chains from a single sample sequenced in a study of PD-L1 blockade in urothelial cancer. Time point in this sample: pretreatment peripheral blood. Assay: immunoSEQ multiplex PCR; the TCRdb copy retains only in-frame clones and omits some. Among 50,000 to 55,000 clones, roughly 82% were seen once, and the ten largest hold 1% to 1.5%. The specimen was PBMCs, collected around atezolizumab (anti-PD-L1) treatment. Receptors originate from a man over 45 with urothelial cancer.

The chain links TRBV7-2 to TRBJ2-1, with a tentative D call TRBD2 (5 bases). This CDR3 has 15 residues. Germline-derived CDR1 and CDR2 are SGHTA and FQGNSA. The V end lost 2 bases, the J end lost 6 bases, and 14 bases lay between the germline ends. CDR3 nucleotides: TGTGCCAGCAGCTTACTCGGCGGAGGCCCCAATGAGCAGTTCTTC. Protein sequence: CASSLLGGGPNEQFF.

This clone was counted between two and nine times. CDR3: CASSYRQGAGNSPLHF. In nucleotides, the CDR3 is TGTGCCAGCAGTTACCGACAGGGGGCCGGGAATTCACCCCTCCACTTT. The V and J genes are TRBV6-5 and TRBJ1-6; 10 nucleotides line up with TRBD1. The CDR3 is 16 amino acids. Germline CDR1 MNHEY, CDR2 SVGAGI. V was clipped by 2 bases and J by 7 bases; unmatched bases: 5.

The chain is built from TRBV5-1 and TRBJ1-4; D is uncertain. Germline CDR1 and CDR2: SGHRS and YFSETQ. Trimming cost V 3 bases and J 8 bases, with 14 bases left between them. This CDR3 spans 14 amino acids. For the CDR3, the DNA is TGCGCCAGCAGCTCCGGTGAAATCGGGGAAAAACTGTTTTTT. Translation: CASSSGEIGEKLFF.

The CDR3 sequence is CASSYRGMLYEQYF. In DNA form, the CDR3 reads TGTGCCAGCAGTTACAGGGGGATGTTATACGAGCAGTACTTC. The rearrangement uses TRBV6-5 and TRBJ2-7; TRBD1 is a possible D gene (6 bases). V was cut by 2 bases and J by 4 bases, with 12 bases left in between. Germline V CDR1 and CDR2: MNHEY, SVGAGI. The CDR3 covers 14 residues.

This clone was picked up one time. V is TRBV11-3 and J is TRBJ2-7; D uncertain. Trimming removed 0 bases at V and 0 bases at J, with 6 bases between. The CDR3 has 14 residues. CDR1 is SGHNT, CDR2 YENEEA, per germline. The CDR3 region has the DNA TGTGCCAGCAGCTTAGATCCCGGCTCCTACGAGCAGTACTTC. This gives the protein CASSLDPGSYEQYF.

The gene calls are TRBV10-2 and TRBJ2-5, with 11 bases lining up with TRBD2. The length of the CDR3 is 13 residues. The junction had 6 bases not matched to a gene; V was cut back by 2 bases and J by 13 bases. The germline gives CDR1 WSHSY, CDR2 SAAADI. The DNA of the CDR3 is TGCGCCAGCAGTGAGCAGACTAGCGGGACTGGGTACTTC. It encodes CASSEQTSGTGYF.

This clone was detected only a few times. V is TRBV7-2 and J is TRBJ2-5; 13 bases fit TRBD2. The V gene's germline CDR1 is SGHTA and CDR2 FQGNSA. J gave up 4 bases and V 4 bases, and 3 bases lay outside the gene matches. CDR3 length equals 15 residues. The CDR3, as DNA: TGTGCCAGCAGCTGGACTAGCGGGAGTGGAGAGACCCAGTACTTC. Residues: CASSWTSGSGETQYF. The variable domain in full, completed from reference TRBV7-2 and TRBJ2-5, reads GAGVSQSPSNKVTEKGKDVELRCDPISGHTALYWYRQSLGQGLEFLIYFQGNSAPDKSGLPSDRFSAERTGGSVSTLTIQRTQQEDSAVYLCASSWTSGSGETQYFGPGTRLLVL.

This clone was seen just once. V gene TRBV4-2 combines with J gene TRBJ1-6; no clear D. The CDR3 loop spans 14 amino acids. V was shortened by 0 bases and J by 9 bases, with 9 bases between the two germline ends. Germline lookup yields CDR1 LGHNA and CDR2 YNFKEQ. This chain's CDR3 is CASSQDRGSSPLHF. CDR3 DNA: TGTGCCAGCAGCCAAGATCGCGGGAGTTCACCCCTCCACTTT.

The CDR3 is CASSVGTGRGETQYF. The CDR3 DNA reads as TGTGCCAGCAGCGTTGGGACAGGGAGGGGGGAGACCCAGTACTTC. The V and J genes are TRBV9 and TRBJ2-5, with TRBD1 identical over 9 bases. Per the germline V gene, CDR1 is SGDLS and CDR2 is YYNGEE. The V gene end was trimmed by 2 bases and the J gene end by 5 bases; junction bases not matched to a gene: 7. CDR3 length: 15 amino acids.

The chain joins TRBV15 to TRBJ2-1, with D tentatively TRBD1 (5 bases). The CDR3 has 15 residues. V was shortened by 8 bases and J by 4 bases, with 18 bases between the two germline ends. In germline, CDR1 is LNHNV, CDR2 YYDKDF (reference sequence). CDR3 residues: CATGDKAQGYNEQFF. DNA of the CDR3: TGTGCCACCGGTGACAAGGCTCAGGGTTACAATGAGCAGTTCTTC.

This chain uses TRBV4-1 with TRBJ2-1; D is uncertain. The CDR3 consists of 17 residues. Germline CDR1 is MGHRA and CDR2 is YSYEKL. The V and J ends lost 0 bases and 0 bases respectively, with 12 bases between them. Here the CDR3 reads CASSQDRGASSYNEQFF. CDR3 nucleotide sequence: TGCGCCAGCAGCCAAGATCGAGGAGCTAGCTCCTACAATGAGCAGTTCTTC.

The genes are TRBV5-1 and TRBJ1-5; 8 bases are a match to TRBD1. The V segment lost 2 bases and the J segment 6 bases; nucleotides outside the gene matches: 7. The germline CDR1 and CDR2 sequences are SGHRS and YFSETQ. The CDR3 is 15 residues long. CDR3 nucleotide sequence: TGCGCCAGCAGCTTAGCAGGGGGCCCCTTTCAGCCCCAGCATTTT. Encoded protein: CASSLAGGPFQPQHF.

The chain links TRBV5-4 to TRBJ2-7; D possibly corresponds to TRBD2 (7 bases). The V end was cut by 4 bases, the J end by 3 bases, with 17 bases between. From germline, CDR1 is SGHNT and CDR2 YYREEE (reference sequence). The CDR3 spans 15 residues. CDR3 nucleotides: TGTGCCAGCAGCCCTGGGGGAGGGGGGGACTACGAGCAGTACTTC. Translation gives CASSPGGGGDYEQYF.

This chain uses TRBV29-1 with TRBJ2-7; 7 bases are shared with TRBD2. The germline V gene has CDR1 SQVTM and CDR2 ANQGSEA. This CDR3 contains 13 residues. V gave up 4 bases and J gave up 0 bases; unmatched junction bases: 3. The CDR3 DNA reads TGCAGCGTTGCTAGGACTAGCTCCTACGAGCAGTACTTC. Amino acid sequence: CSVARTSSYEQYF.

This clone was observed a handful of times. V is TRBV18 and J is TRBJ1-5; D remains unclear. The germline V gene encodes CDR1 KGHSH and CDR2 LQKENI. V lost 11 bases and J 3 bases, leaving 11 bases between the germline ends. The CDR3 extends over 12 amino acids. For the CDR3, the DNA is TGTGCCCGAGGGCAGAACAATCAGCCCCAGCATTTT. It codes for CARGQNNQPQHF. Complete variable domain (other parts from reference TRBV18 and TRBJ1-5): NAGVMQNPRHLVRRRGQEARLRCSPMKGHSHVYWYRQLPEEGLKFMVYLQKENIIDESGMPKERFSAEFPKEGPSILRIQQVVRGDSAAYFCARGQNNQPQHFGDGTRLSIL.

V and J are TRBV27 and TRBJ2-2, with a weak D call TRBD2 (6 bases). V was shortened by 1 base and J by 2 bases, with 11 bases between the two germline ends. The CDR3 length is 16 residues. The V gene's germline CDR1 is MNHEY and CDR2 SMNVEV (reference sequence). Written as DNA, the CDR3 is TGTGCCAGCAGTTTATTCGGACTACAAAACACCGGGGAGCTGTTTTTT. Encoded protein: CASSLFGLQNTGELFF.

The chain is built from TRBV6-5 and TRBJ1-5; the D is unclear. V was cut by 6 bases and J by 0 bases, with 12 bases left in between. Germline V CDR1 and CDR2: MNHEY, SVGAGI. The CDR3 is 15 residues long. The CDR3 DNA sequence: TGTGCCAGCAGCCCCGAGGGTAATAGCAATCAGCCCCAGCATTTT. Encoded protein: CASSPEGNSNQPQHF.

In this sample, this clone turned up once. The chain couples TRBV7-3 to TRBJ2-3; TRBD2 aligns across 10 bases. Germline-derived CDR1 and CDR2 are SGHTA and FQGTGA. The CDR3 sequence is 15 residues long. The ends lost 7 bases at V and 5 bases at J; junction bases unmatched: 9. In nucleotides, the CDR3 is TGTGCCAGCATCTCCTTAAGCGGGGGGGGAGATACGCAGTATTTT. Amino acids: CASISLSGGGDTQYF.

The J gene is TRBJ1-1, the V gene TRBV27; the match to TRBD1 covers 7 bases. Losses at the gene ends were 4 bases for V and 9 bases for J; bases not matched to a gene: 11. Germline CDR1 reads MNHEY; CDR2 reads SMNVEV (reference sequence). There are 14 residues in the CDR3. The CDR3 coding sequence is TGTGCCAGCAGTTCGTCCACAGGGGTGCGTAAAGCTTTCTTT. Translated, it gives CASSSSTGVRKAFF.

The rearrangement links TRBV20-1 to TRBJ1-2, with a possible D match to TRBD1 (5 bases). Trimming removed 3 bases at V and 10 bases at J, with 12 bases between. The CDR3 consists of 11 residues. Looked up from germline, CDR1 is DFQATT and CDR2 is SNEGSKA (reference sequence). CDR3 sequence (DNA): TGCAGTGCTAGCAGGGAATTGTCCTACACCTTC. It is translated as CSASRELSYTF.

This chain links TRBV6-5 with TRBJ2-5; 7 positions match TRBD2. CDR1 is MNHEY, CDR2 SVGAGI, per germline. J lost 4 bases, V lost 2 bases, and 10 bases had no gene match. This CDR3 comprises 16 residues. The CDR3 is CASSYQSGLKVETQYF. The CDR3 coding sequence is TGTGCCAGCAGTTACCAATCGGGACTAAAAGTAGAGACCCAGTACTTC.

The rearrangement uses TRBV27 and TRBJ2-7; D gene uncertain. CDR1 is MNHEY, CDR2 SMNVEV, per germline (reference sequence). Deletions cut 2 bases from V and 2 bases from J, with 7 bases between. This CDR3 comprises 13 residues. Here the CDR3 reads CASSLGTAYEQYF. CDR3 nucleotides: TGTGCCAGCAGTTTAGGAACAGCCTACGAGCAGTACTTC.